Listed here is a single T cell receptor (beta chain). The antigen it binds to is not known. No qualities accompany the bases; no much larger clone lies one base away. Trimming removed 5 bases from V and 4 bases from J; the gene matches leave 12 bases unexplained. The germline V gene provides CDR1 SGHNT and CDR2 YENEEA. From the cysteine through the phenylalanine, the CDR3 covers 16 amino acids. The CDR3 DNA has 48 bases and is translated from base 1. The sample belongs to a study of blood T cell repertoires in COVID-19 (dated by TCRdb to the early 2020s). Study-level background: Samples from collaborators originated in the United States, Italy and Spain and spanned both the acute and convalescent phases of COVID-19. The repertoires were released in a freely available public database meant as a resource for research on the immune response to SARS-CoV-2. The material from the prospective study consisted of cDNA or gDNA derived from T cells, B-cell-depleted T cells, or PBMCs. Deeply sampled blood TCRbeta repertoires from subjects exposed to, actively infected with, or recovered from COVID-19 were included in the dataset. Samples were obtained from the ongoing ImmuneRACE study (first 160 participants) and from 950 to 1,500 subjects provided by 6 global collaborators. A de-identified subject ID, COVID-19 status, age in years and sex were almost always included in the sample metadata. HLA class I and class II types, where available, came from metadata supplied by the sample provider rather than from assay-based typing.

Participants in the prospective study were aged roughly 18 to 90 years, lived in 24 United States geographic areas, and enrolled through a virtual design. To assign participants to cohorts, the prospective study relied on clinical history that participants themselves reported in a screening survey and a study questionnaire. Exposed participants had been in contact with someone with a PCR-confirmed or clinician-diagnosed COVID-19 case within 2 weeks of study entry. In the prospective study, whole blood, serum and a nasopharyngeal or oropharyngeal swab were collected from each participant by mobile phlebotomists. Additional blood draws and questionnaires over an approximately 2-month period could optionally be provided by prospective study participants. Before DNA extraction, blood samples from the prospective study were shipped at room temperature or frozen. General conclusions and limits of the study: The amount of clinical and demographic metadata varied by source and participant and was provided uncurated.

TCRbeta CDR3 regions were amplified from genomic DNA by means of the immunoSEQ Assay, a bias-controlled multiplex PCR. In the source study's methods: The number of nucleated cells in each sample was estimated from the amplification of reference gene primers within the assay. To quantify the absolute abundance of each unique TCRbeta CDR3 rearrangement, sequence reads were collapsed and filtered. For each sample, productive Simpson clonality was calculated by taking the square root of Simpson's diversity index across productive rearrangements. In TCRdb, the immuneACCESS table is reduced to in-frame sequences with V and J assigned. These tables do not hold every clone; where another copy was compared, an unresolved V gene accounts for under half, and the others remain unexplained. The D gene and trimming were derived from the DNA, and the V and J assignments and clone size from that table. This sample comprises some 240,000 clones, approximately 81% of them detected only once. The ten largest make up roughly 6.7% of the sample.

This chain joins TRBV11-3 to TRBJ1-1; 8 central bases correspond to TRBD1. The TCR was taken from a woman aged 45-59 years who had been exposed to COVID-19. Sequencing used PBMCs or T cells enriched from blood (not recorded which). CDR3 sequence: CASSPSFGQGSTEAFF. The bases read TGTGCCAGCAGCCCTTCGTTCGGACAGGGCAGCACTGAAGCTTTCTTT. The CDR3 plus the reference TRBV11-3 and TRBJ1-1 genes for the other parts give the full variable domain: EAGVVQSPRYKIIEKKQPVAFWCNPISGHNTLYWYLQNLGQGPELLIRYENEEAVDDSQLPKDRFSAERLKGVDSTLKIQPAELGDSAVYLCASSPSFGQGSTEAFFGQGTRLTVV.